Listed below are T cell receptor beta chains from one sample, sequenced in a study of blood T cell repertoires in COVID-19. Only in-frame clones appear in the TCRdb table, and some are missing; sequencing was by immunoSEQ multiplex PCR. The table lists approximately 90,000 clones, about 79% of them singletons. Sequencing input: peripheral blood. The receptors here all came from a man aged 55 to 69 with acute or convalescent COVID-19. Both conserved end residues are part of each CDR3. The order of the fields is D gene, J gene, clone size, V gene, CDR3 DNA, CDR3 protein. A D gene is named only where the DNA matches it firmly. Clone size is shown for a subset of rows, as once, few, many or a class of expanded clone.

>TRBD2|TRBJ2-1|.|TRBV7-8
TGTGCCAGCAGCTCGACTAGCGGGGGTCGGAATGAGCAGTTCTTC
CASSSTSGGRNEQFF
>TRBD1|TRBJ2-1|.|TRBV29-1
TGCAGCGTTGTTCGGGACAGGGGACCCAATGAGCAGTTCTTC
CSVVRDRGPNEQFF
>TRBD1|TRBJ2-3|.|TRBV7-2
TGTGCCAGCAGCTTAGCGCAGACAGGGTACGATACGCAGTATTTT
CASSLAQTGYDTQYF
>.|TRBJ2-1|.|TRBV10-3
TGTGCCATCAGTCTTACAGGGAATGAGCAGTTCTTC
CAISLTGNEQFF
>.|TRBJ1-5|.|TRBV5-1
TGCGCCAGCAGAAGGGAGGACAATCAGCCCCAGCATTTT
CASRREDNQPQHF
>.|TRBJ2-2|few|TRBV21-1
TGTGCCAGCACCGGACTAGCGGGGGGGCCTGTCGCGAACACCGGGGAGCTGTTTTTT
CASTGLAGGPVANTGELFF
>TRBD1|TRBJ1-2|few|TRBV19
TGTGCCAGTAAGGGACAGGGGAATAGGAAGGGCTACACCTTC
CASKGQGNRKGYTF
>TRBD1|TRBJ1-6|.|TRBV4-1
TGCGCCAGCAGCCAAGATGTAGGGACAGGGACCAAGGGGGGATCACCCCTCCACTTT
CASSQDVGTGTKGGSPLHF
>.|TRBJ1-2|few|TRBV19
TGTGCCAGTACCTCACCCAACAGGCGAACCTATGGCTACACCTTC
CASTSPNRRTYGYTF
>.|TRBJ1-6|.|TRBV5-4
TGTGCCAGCAGCTTTCGGGGGGGATCACCCCTCCACTTT
CASSFRGGSPLHF
>.|TRBJ2-4|.|TRBV2
TGTGCCAGCAGCCCAGGGGAAGCCAAAAACATTCAGTACTTC
CASSPGEAKNIQYF
>.|TRBJ2-1|.|TRBV27
TGTGCCAGCAGTTTAGTGCGGGGCTCGGCCTACAATGAGCAGTTCTTC
CASSLVRGSAYNEQFF
>.|TRBJ1-2|.|TRBV5-1
TGCGCCAGCAGCTTGGCCTCCGGTATCGGTGGCTACACCTTC
CASSLASGIGGYTF
>.|TRBJ2-5|.|TRBV11-2
TGTGCCAGCAGCAACCGGGACATAGGGTTGGAGACCCAGTACTTC
CASSNRDIGLETQYF